What follows are 17 T cell receptor beta chains derived from one specimen sequenced in a study of response to subunit inactivated influenza vaccine. TCRdb independently ran MiXCR on the RT-PCR reads; one entry per CDR3 protein. The repertoire consists of about 150,000 distinct CDR3 sequences, with 9.5% to 12% occurring once and the leading ten covering about a third. Specimen: CD8+ T cells sorted from PBMCs, collected less than 30 months after vaccination. The receptors shown here come from a man aged 50 to 69 who received an inactivated influenza vaccine.

Concerning this clonotype itself: A single base separates this from a much larger clone, so it may be a read error. The chain combines TRBV6-1 with TRBJ2-2, with D possibly TRBD2 on 6 matching bases. Germline V gene sequence: CDR1 MNHNS, CDR2 SASEGT. The CDR3 contains 15 residues. DNA for the CDR3: TGTGCCAGCAGCAGAACAGGAGTACCGACCGGGGGGCTGTTTTTT. This encodes CASSRTGVPTGGLFF.

This clonotype was seen a few times. The genes are TRBV15 and TRBJ2-2; the D gene could be TRBD1 or TRBD2 (6 bases each). V was shortened by 5 bases and J by 8 bases, with 15 bases between the two germline ends. CDR1 and CDR2 from the germline V gene are LNHNV and YYDKDF (reference sequence). The CDR3 is made up of 14 amino acids. CDR3 sequence: CATSVSGARGELFF. CDR3 DNA: TGTGCCACCAGCGTCTCGGGGGCGCGTGGGGAGCTGTTTTTT.

This clonotype was observed a few times. This sequence joins TRBV6-5 and TRBJ1-1; 7 bases fit TRBD1. The CDR3 has 13 residues. V lost 4 bases, J lost 4 bases, and 3 bases stayed unmatched. Germline V CDR1 and CDR2: MNHEY, SVGAGI. The chain's CDR3 is CASSSRQGTEAFF. The CDR3 nucleotides are TGTGCCAGCAGTTCACGACAGGGCACTGAAGCTTTCTTT.

The chain links TRBV7-2 to TRBJ2-7; weak D call: TRBD1 (5 bases). Trimming pared 1 base from V and 6 bases from J, leaving 13 bases between. Germline assignment: CDR1 SGHTA and CDR2 FQGNSA. CDR3 length: 14 residues. CDR3 in amino acids: CASSLDRPPTEQYF. As DNA, the CDR3 is TGTGCCAGCAGCTTAGACAGGCCTCCAACCGAGCAGTACTTC.

The chain uses TRBV28 and TRBJ2-7, with 8 bases fitting TRBD1. CDR1 is MDHEN and CDR2 is SYDVKM in the germline V gene. After removal of 7 bases from V and 6 bases from J, the junction contained 2 bases not matched to a gene. CDR3 length equals 11 residues. The CDR3 loop reads CASMTGAEQYF. The DNA for the CDR3 is TGTGCCAGCATGACAGGGGCCGAGCAGTACTTC.

This clonotype was counted between two and nine times. This rearrangement joins TRBV7-8 to TRBJ2-3, with TRBD2 identical over 13 bases. V dropped 5 bases and J dropped 5; count of bases not matched to a gene: 7. The length of the CDR3 is 16 residues. Germline values: CDR1 SGHVS, CDR2 FQNEAQ. The CDR3: CASSRTSGRWIDTQYF. DNA of the CDR3: TGTGCCAGCAGCCGGACTAGCGGGAGATGGATAGATACGCAGTATTTT.

This clonotype was recorded a few times. The chain has TRBV18 and TRBJ2-3; no reliable D call. The CDR3 has 14 amino acids. V was clipped by 0 bases and J by 4 bases, with 8 bases between them. Germline values: CDR1 KGHSH, CDR2 LQKENI. The CDR3 loop is CASSPPHAPDTQYF. The CDR3, as DNA: TGTGCCAGCTCACCACCGCACGCACCAGATACGCAGTATTTT.

This clonotype has ten or more counts. V and J are TRBV5-6 and TRBJ1-1; the D is unclear. Trimming left V 4 bases short and J 2 bases short, with 15 bases between. Germline-derived CDR1 and CDR2 are SGHDT and YYEEEE. CDR3 length: 15 residues. CDR3 sequence (DNA): TGTGCCAGCAGCATTACAACAGAGGGTAACACTGAAGCTTTCTTT. Its protein product is CASSITTEGNTEAFF.

This clonotype was counted a few times. V and J are TRBV4-3 and TRBJ2-1; 8 bases align to TRBD2. The CDR3 has 14 residues. From germline, CDR1 is LGHNA and CDR2 YSLEER. Trimming cost V 0 bases and J 9 bases; bases outside gene matches: 4. CDR3 protein: CASSQDASGREQFF. In DNA, the CDR3 is TGCGCCAGCAGCCAAGATGCTAGCGGGCGTGAGCAGTTCTTC.

This sequence joins TRBV27 and TRBJ2-1, with 10 bases that match TRBD2. The CDR3 covers 14 residues. Germline CDR1 and CDR2: MNHEY and SMNVEV (reference sequence). Trimming took 5 bases from V and 9 from J; bases not matched to a gene: 7. CDR3 sequence (DNA): TGTGCCAGCAGTCCCGGGACTAGCGTGGGTGAGCAGTTCTTC. Its protein is CASSPGTSVGEQFF.

This clonotype has a count of ten or more. The genes are TRBV3-1 and TRBJ1-1, with D perhaps matching TRBD1 (5 bases). The germline V and J ends were trimmed by 4 bases and 0 bases, with 9 bases remaining between them. The CDR3 is 14 residues long. Germline assignment: CDR1 LGHDT and CDR2 YNNKEL (reference sequence). CDR3 protein: CASSPGRLNTEAFF. The DNA of the CDR3 is TGTGCCAGCAGCCCGGGACGGCTGAACACTGAAGCTTTCTTT.

V is TRBV11-2 and J is TRBJ2-7; the D is unclear. Germline lookup yields CDR1 SGHAT and CDR2 FQNNGV. The germline V and J ends were trimmed by 5 bases and 5 bases, with 13 bases remaining between them. This CDR3 comprises 13 residues. Here the CDR3 reads CASSVGRVHEQYF. CDR3 sequence (DNA): TGTGCCAGCAGCGTAGGAAGGGTCCACGAGCAGTACTTC.

V is TRBV27 and J is TRBJ2-5, with D maybe TRBD2 (6 bases). The CDR3 covers 14 residues. Per the germline V gene, CDR1 is MNHEY and CDR2 is SMNVEV (reference sequence). Trimming shortened V by 3 bases and J by 5 bases, and 13 bases separated the two germline ends. The CDR3 DNA sequence: TGTGCCAGCAGTTTGGGGGGACTGCGGGAGACCCAGTACTTC. Amino acids: CASSLGGLRETQYF.

This clonotype was found a few times. The chain joins TRBV7-8 to TRBJ2-3, with TRBD1 identical over 9 bases. This CDR3 region has 16 residues. The germline gives CDR1 SGHVS, CDR2 FQNEAQ. Trimming took 1 base from V and 3 from J; bases not matched to a gene: 5. CDR3 amino acids: CASSLVGQGSTDTQYF. In DNA, the CDR3 is TGTGCCAGCAGCTTAGTGGGACAGGGTTCGACAGATACGCAGTATTTT.

This clonotype was counted only a few times. V usage is TRBV28 and J usage is TRBJ2-4; 8 bases agree with TRBD1. Trimming at V came to 6 bases and at J to 6 bases, leaving 7 bases not matched to a gene. The CDR3 covers 14 residues. Per the germline V gene, CDR1 is MDHEN and CDR2 is SYDVKM. The CDR3 DNA reads TGTGCCAGCAGCCACGGACAGGGAGGAAACATTCAGTACTTC. It specifies CASSHGQGGNIQYF.

This clonotype was seen only a few times. This chain uses TRBV6-1 with TRBJ2-1; D is possibly TRBD1 (6 bases). CDR3 length: 15 amino acids. Between the trimmed V and J ends, which lost 7 bases and 7 bases, there was a span of 20 bases. Germline values: CDR1 MNHNS, CDR2 SASEGT. CDR3 coding DNA: TGTGCCAGCACTGTGGGGACACCTTTGAGGAATGAGCAGTTCTTC. It yields the protein CASTVGTPLRNEQFF.

This clonotype was found a few times. V usage is TRBV4-3 and J usage is TRBJ1-3; D unresolved. The V gene lost 0 bases and the J gene lost 0 bases, with 6 bases spanning the gap. The germline gives CDR1 LGHNA, CDR2 YSLEER. CDR3 length equals 15 residues. CDR3 protein: CASSQDGHSGNTIYF. Written as DNA, the CDR3 is TGCGCCAGCAGCCAAGACGGCCACTCTGGAAACACCATATATTTT.